These T cell receptor beta chains were read from a single sample in a study of memory CD8 T cells in hepatitis C reinfection. Assay: immunoSEQ multiplex PCR; the TCRdb copy retains only in-frame clones and omits some. The sample includes under 60,000 clones, about 90% of them seen just once. Sequenced sample: naive CD8+ T cells sorted from blood. The receptors come from a man aged 18 to 29 with hepatitis C virus infection. CDR3s include the opening cysteine and the closing phenylalanine or tryptophan. A D gene is named only where the DNA matches it firmly. Size is stated for part of the rows, as once, few or many counts, or as a class when the clone is expanded.

CDR3nt | CDR3aa | d_gene | v_gene | len | j_gene | abundance
TGTGCCAGCAGCCAAGATCTCACCGGGGAGCTGTTTTTT | CASSQDLTGELFF | . | TRBV14 | 13 | TRBJ2-2 | .
TGTGCCAGCAGTGACCATGTAGGGGTACAGCCCCAGCATTTT | CASSDHVGVQPQHF | . | TRBV6-4 | 14 | TRBJ1-5 | once
TGTGCCAGCAGTTTAGCGGTCAGCTCCTACAATGAGCAGTTCTTC | CASSLAVSSYNEQFF | . | TRBV27 | 15 | TRBJ2-1 | .
TGTGCCAGCAGCCCCCAAGGAGGGTCGGTAGCCAAAAACATTCAGTACTTC | CASSPQGGSVAKNIQYF | . | TRBV7-9 | 17 | TRBJ2-4 | .
TGCGCCAGCAGCTTGGCGGTTAGCGGGAGGCCCGGGGAGCTGTTTTTT | CASSLAVSGRPGELFF | TRBD2 | TRBV5-1 | 16 | TRBJ2-2 | .
TGTGCCAGCAGCCTTTCCGGAGGCAATCAGCCCCAGCATTTT | CASSLSGGNQPQHF | . | TRBV6-5 | 14 | TRBJ1-5 | few
TGCGCCAGCAGCCAAGGAGAACCGGGGGTTCATGAGCAGTTCTTC | CASSQGEPGVHEQFF | . | TRBV4-3 | 15 | TRBJ2-1 | few
TGTGCCAGCAGCCAAGAAGAAAACAGGGGGTACGAGCAGTACTTC | CASSQEENRGYEQYF | TRBD1 | TRBV4-2 | 15 | TRBJ2-7 | .
TGTGCCAGTAGTATAGGGGTGACTAGCACAGATACGCAGTATTTT | CASSIGVTSTDTQYF | . | TRBV19 | 15 | TRBJ2-3 | .
TGTGCCAGTAGTGCCGGGGGACTGCTGAGCACTGAAGCTTTCTTT | CASSAGGLLSTEAFF | . | TRBV19 | 15 | TRBJ1-1 | .
TGCGCCAGCAGTGAAACAGGGGGGGCCTACGAGCAGTACTTC | CASSETGGAYEQYF | . | TRBV10-2 | 14 | TRBJ2-7 | .
TGTGCCAGCAGTAGTGGCGGGGGGGCCGGCAATGAGCAGTTCTTC | CASSSGGGAGNEQFF | TRBD2 | TRBV9 | 15 | TRBJ2-1 | .
TGTGCCAGCAGCGTAGGGGACACCGAATCCTACGAGCAGTACTTC | CASSVGDTESYEQYF | . | TRBV9 | 15 | TRBJ2-7 | once
TGCAGCGCAACCCAGGTTCTCCACTACAATGAGCAGTTCTTC | CSATQVLHYNEQFF | . | TRBV29-1 | 14 | TRBJ2-1 | .
TGTGCCAGCAGTAATGCACCGGGACACGGTCGTGGTGAGCAGTTCTTC | CASSNAPGHGRGEQFF | . | TRBV7-9 | 16 | TRBJ2-1 | .
TGTGCCAGCAGTGAAATATCCACAGGGGGTATCTTGGGGTATCAGCCCCAGCATTTT | CASSEISTGGILGYQPQHF | TRBD1 | TRBV2 | 19 | TRBJ1-5 | .
TGCGCCAGCAGCTTCGGTATAGCGGGAGAGGGCTACGAGCAGTACTTC | CASSFGIAGEGYEQYF | TRBD2 | TRBV5-1 | 16 | TRBJ2-7 | .
TGTGCCAGCAGCTTGTGGGGGACAGGGGGTGATGGGGCCAACGTCCTGACTTTC | CASSLWGTGGDGANVLTF | TRBD1 | TRBV5-4 | 18 | TRBJ2-6 | .
TGTGCCAGCAGCTTAGCGGGGGGAGGCCCCATGAACACTGAAGCTTTCTTT | CASSLAGGGPMNTEAFF | . | TRBV7-9 | 17 | TRBJ1-1 | .
TGTGCCTCTTCCGCCGGGACAGGGATCACTGAAGCCTTCTTT | CASSAGTGITEAFF | TRBD1 | TRBV19 | 14 | TRBJ1-1 | .
TGTGCCAGCAGCACTCTGGACAGTGCCCAGGTGACCCAGTACTTC | CASSTLDSAQVTQYF | . | TRBV11-2 | 15 | TRBJ2-5 | .
TGTGCCAGCAGCTTAGCCGGGACAGGGTACTTGGCTAATGAAAAACTGTTTTTT | CASSLAGTGYLANEKLFF | TRBD1 | TRBV7-9 | 18 | TRBJ1-4 | .
TGTGCCACCACGGGACTAGCAGCCTACAATGAGCAGTTCTTC | CATTGLAAYNEQFF | TRBD2 | TRBV2 | 14 | TRBJ2-1 | .
TGTGCCAGCAGCTTGGCCCCAGGGGGAGGTTACGAGCAGTACTTC | CASSLAPGGGYEQYF | . | TRBV5-5 | 15 | TRBJ2-7 | .
TGTGCCAGCAGTTACCTAGCGGGAGCCTACGAGCAGTACTTC | CASSYLAGAYEQYF | TRBD2 | TRBV6-5 | 14 | TRBJ2-7 | .
TGTGCCAGCAGTCTCGGGACAGGGAAGTACTTC | CASSLGTGKYF | TRBD1 | TRBV2 | 11 | TRBJ2-7 | .
TGTGCCAGTAGTATAGTTAGCGGGACTAATCAGCCCCAGCATTTT | CASSIVSGTNQPQHF | . | TRBV19 | 15 | TRBJ1-5 | .
TGTGCCAGCAGTGAAGGAGCCAAAGCACCCGGGGAGCTGTTTTTT | CASSEGAKAPGELFF | . | TRBV2 | 15 | TRBJ2-2 | .